This T cell receptor beta chain was recovered during a study of OX40 agonist ivuxolimab in advanced cancers. About the study: Ivuxolimab, which is an agonistic anti-OX40 (CD134) antibody, was administered to the patients. Therapy given before enrollment (anti-PD-1, anti-PD-L1 or anti-CTLA-4) was allowed, and 40% to 45% had some. Participants averaged 60 years of age (range roughly 23 to 85) and were about 85% male.

Measured with immunoSEQ multiplex PCR; TCRdb has only the in-frame clones, and not every one. The top ten hold 3.5% to 5.5% of the sample, which has 54,000 or so clones, nearly 80% seen once. Between the trimmed V and J ends, which lost 8 bases and 8 bases, there was a span of 18 bases. The CDR3 contains 13 residues. The germline V gene encodes CDR1 MNHNY and CDR2 SVGAGI (reference sequence). If patients had autoimmune disease history or systemic immunosuppression, they were excluded. The sequencing here drew on CD4+ or CD8+ T cells sorted from blood, taken in a trial of the OX40 agonist ivuxolimab. This receptor was taken from an adult with an advanced solid tumor such as melanoma, head and neck, liver or kidney cancer. The genes are TRBV6-6 and TRBJ1-1, with D perhaps matching TRBD1 (6 bases). The CDR3 protein is CASGGQATREAFF. The CDR3 DNA is TGTGCCAGCGGGGGACAAGCAACTAGGGAAGCTTTCTTT.